A selection of T cell receptor beta chains follows, all from one sample in a study of CD8 T cells in ankylosing spondylitis. TCRdb fed the 5' RACE reads into MiXCR, producing one record per CDR3 protein. The sample includes some 130,000 distinct CDR3 sequences, 7.3% of them seen just once. The material sequenced was blood, either unsorted or a sorted T cell fraction (not recorded which). The receptors were sampled from a female donor with ankylosing spondylitis or in good health (not recorded which). Each CDR3 is given with its conserved first and last residue. D genes are given only for firm matches. Part of the rows lack a size; the others show once, few, many or a class for expanded clones.

.	TRBV19	14	many	TRBJ1-3	TGTGCCAGTAGTGCGTTGAGCTCTGGAAACACCATATATTTT	CASSALSSGNTIYF
TRBD2	TRBV7-8	18	many	TRBJ2-3	TGTGCCAGCAGCTACCCCGGGACTAGCGGGGGGGATAAAGATACGCAGTATTTT	CASSYPGTSGGDKDTQYF
TRBD1	TRBV7-8	14	many	TRBJ1-2	TGTGCCAGCAGCTCCCCGACAGGGAGCTATGGCTACACCTTC	CASSSPTGSYGYTF
.	TRBV4-1	13	many	TRBJ1-2	TGCGCCAGCAGCCAGCCCGGGGCCTATGGCTACACCTTC	CASSQPGAYGYTF
TRBD1	TRBV14	16	.	TRBJ2-7	TGTGCCAGCAGCCCTTTCCGGGACAGGGATTACGACGAGCAGTACTTC	CASSPFRDRDYDEQYF
.	TRBV2	14	.	TRBJ2-4	TGTGCCAGCGGGACGTCGTGGGAGGATCCTATTCAGTACTTC	CASGTSWEDPIQYF
TRBD2	TRBV7-9	16	few	TRBJ2-1	TGTGCCAGCAGCCCCCTAAGAGCGGGGGGTTTCTATGAGCAGTTCTTC	CASSPLRAGGFYEQFF
.	TRBV30	14	.	TRBJ1-1	TGTGCCTGGAGTGCCCCAGCCCCGAACACTGAAGCTTTCTTT	CAWSAPAPNTEAFF
.	TRBV20-1	14	many	TRBJ2-2	TGCAGTGCAGCAAGAACAGCGAACACCGGGGAGCTGTTTTTT	CSAARTANTGELFF
TRBD2	TRBV12-3/TRBV12-4	13	many	TRBJ2-1	TGTGCCAGCGTCCAGTCGGGGGGAAATGAGCAGTTCTTC	CASVQSGGNEQFF
.	TRBV7-8	17	many	TRBJ2-1	TGTGCCAGCAGCTTAGTGACTGTCGGATGGTCCTACAATGAGCAGTTCTTC	CASSLVTVGWSYNEQFF
.	TRBV10-3	13	many	TRBJ2-3	TGTGCCATCAGTAAATCACTAGTGGATACGCAGTATTTT	CAISKSLVDTQYF
TRBD1	TRBV5-1	17	many	TRBJ2-2	TGCGCCAGCAGCTTGGTAGGGACAGGGCGGACAACCGGGGAGCTGTTTTTT	CASSLVGTGRTTGELFF
TRBD2	TRBV6-1	16	many	TRBJ2-3	TGTGCCAGCAACCTAGCCGGGACTAGAGCCACAGATACGCAGTATTTT	CASNLAGTRATDTQYF
TRBD2	TRBV28	15	many	TRBJ2-7	TGTGCCAGCAGTCAATCCTTAGCGGGGGGGCGGGAGCAGTACTTC	CASSQSLAGGREQYF
.	TRBV12-3/TRBV12-4	14	many	TRBJ1-5	TGTGCCAGCAGGCAGGGAGTTGGCAATCAGCCCCAGCATTTT	CASRQGVGNQPQHF
.	TRBV27	14	.	TRBJ2-7	TGTGCCAGCAGTTTAGGTAGAATCCCCTACGAGCAGTACTTC	CASSLGRIPYEQYF
TRBD1	TRBV6-5	14	few	TRBJ1-1	TGTGCCAGCAGTTGGACAGGGGGCCTCACTGAAGCTTTCTTT	CASSWTGGLTEAFF
.	TRBV29-1	14	many	TRBJ2-1	TGCAGCGTAGCGACTTCGAGCTCCTACAATGAGCAGTTCTTC	CSVATSSSYNEQFF
.	TRBV29-1	14	.	TRBJ2-1	TGCAGCGTCGCCGGGACGGCAACCTACAATGAGCAGTTCTTC	CSVAGTATYNEQFF
.	TRBV20-1	15	few	TRBJ2-1	TGCAGTGCTAGACTTGCGGGACCCTCCTACAATGAGCAGTTCTTC	CSARLAGPSYNEQFF
.	TRBV4-1	17	many	TRBJ2-3	TGCGCCAGCAGCCAAGATAGGTGGGGGGGCCCTCAAGATACGCAGTATTTT	CASSQDRWGGPQDTQYF
.	TRBV20-1	14	many	TRBJ2-3	TGCAGTGCTAGACAGGTAACTAGCACAGATACGCAGTATTTT	CSARQVTSTDTQYF
.	TRBV5-1	14	many	TRBJ1-2	TGCGCCAGCAGCTTGGATCCCAGCAACTATGGCTACACCTTC	CASSLDPSNYGYTF
.	TRBV11-2	17	many	TRBJ1-1	TGTGCCAGCAGCCCCCTGAAATCAGGTCTGGGGGACACTGAAGCTTTCTTT	CASSPLKSGLGDTEAFF
.	TRBV5-1	14	.	TRBJ1-2	TGCGCCAGCAGCCCTGAGGGGTCTGGCTATGGCTACACCTTC	CASSPEGSGYGYTF
TRBD2	TRBV27	15	many	TRBJ2-1	TGTGCCAGCAGTTTTGCTAGCGGGTCCTACAATGAGCAGTTCTTC	CASSFASGSYNEQFF